The 25 T cell receptor beta chains listed next were all sequenced from one sample in a study of shared clonotypes between healthy human individuals. Here immunoSEQ multiplex PCR was the method, and the copy in TCRdb shows in-frame clones only, minus some. The table records roughly 2.1 million clones, approximately 94% of them present only once. In the naive CD8 group, cells lacked CD45RO and were positively selected for CCR7, so terminally differentiated effector memory CD45RA+ cells were left out. Sequenced input: naive CD8+ T cells from PBMCs. The receptors come from a man aged 18 to 29 in good health. Some clones in this sample may be carry-over from other donors' samples.

V is TRBV5-4 and J is TRBJ2-3; no clear D. This CDR3 is built from 15 residues. V lost 0 bases, J lost 1 base, and 9 bases lay in between. Germline V gene lookup returns CDR1 SGHNT and CDR2 YYREEE (reference sequence). CDR3 DNA: TGTGCCAGCAGCTTGGTGTCCGTTGGCACAGATACGCAGTATTTT. Translation: CASSLVSVGTDTQYF.

This rearrangement joins TRBV7-9 to TRBJ2-7, with TRBD2 matching 9 bases. Trimming cost V 2 bases and J 4 bases; bases outside gene matches: 6. This CDR3 contains 15 residues. Germline V lookup: CDR1 SEHNR, CDR2 FQNEAQ (reference sequence). DNA for the CDR3: TGTGCCAGCAGCTTATGGCGGGAGGGCGGATACGAGCAGTACTTC. Its protein product is CASSLWREGGYEQYF. Complete variable domain (other parts from reference TRBV7-9 and TRBJ2-7): DTGVSQNPRHKITKRGQNVTFRCDPISEHNRLYWYRQTLGQGPEFLTYFQNEAQLEKSRLLSDRFSAERPKGSFSTLEIQRTEQGDSAMYLCASSLWREGGYEQYFGPGTRLTVT.

CDR3 loop: CASSDGRTRYNEQFF. In DNA form, the CDR3 reads TGTGCCAGCAGTGACGGTAGAACGAGATACAATGAGCAGTTCTTC. The rearrangement joins TRBV2 to TRBJ2-1; unclear D gene. V lost 3 bases, J lost 4 bases, and 13 bases lay in between. This CDR3 is built from 15 residues. Germline V lookup: CDR1 SNHLY, CDR2 FYNNEI.

The chain carries TRBV7-2 and TRBJ1-4, with 7 bases lining up with TRBD1. The trim removed 5 bases at V and 7 bases at J, leaving 7 bases unmatched. This CDR3 has 14 amino acids. Germline CDR1 SGHTA, CDR2 FQGNSA. In DNA, the CDR3 is TGTGCCAGCAGCCCCGGGACAGCTACTGAAAAACTGTTTTTT. Protein product: CASSPGTATEKLFF.

The chain links TRBV25-1 to TRBJ1-6; tentatively, D is TRBD1 (5 bases). The CDR3 extends over 14 amino acids. V was pared by 6 bases and J by 7 bases, with 13 bases between. Germline V gene sequence: CDR1 MGHDK, CDR2 SYGVNS. CDR3: CASSQQVGNSPLHF. CDR3 bases: TGTGCCAGCAGCCAACAGGTGGGGAATTCACCCCTCCACTTT.

This clone was seen a single time. This same CDR3 is encoded by further DNA sequences in the sample. CDR3 sequence: CASSLKREVTDTQYF. CDR3 sequence (DNA): TGTGCCAGCAGCTTAAAGCGGGAGGTGACAGATACGCAGTATTTT. This chain uses TRBV5-4 with TRBJ2-3, with TRBD2 matching 9 bases. Germline V gives CDR1 SGHNT, CDR2 YYREEE (reference sequence). The CDR3 spans 15 residues. V lost 2 bases, J lost 3 bases, and 4 bases stayed unmatched.

The V gene is TRBV29-1, the J gene TRBJ2-5; TRBD2 might be the D (5 bases). Between the trimmed V and J ends, which lost 5 bases and 11 bases, there was a span of 15 bases. This CDR3 is 11 amino acids long. From germline, CDR1 is SQVTM and CDR2 ANQGSEA. CDR3 nucleotide sequence: TGCAGCGTTCCCTGGAGGAGTGAGCAGTACTTC. Protein product: CSVPWRSEQYF.

V and J are TRBV7-3 and TRBJ2-7; unclear D gene. Trimming pared 6 bases from V and 2 bases from J, leaving 14 bases between. Germline CDR1 and CDR2: SGHTA and FQGTGA. The CDR3 is 14 residues long. CDR3 sequence: CASSPDPGAYEQYF. The CDR3 DNA is TGTGCCAGCAGTCCTGACCCGGGTGCCTACGAGCAGTACTTC.

The chain couples TRBV21-1 to TRBJ2-7; the table calls TRBD1, which could not be checked here. TRBV21-1 is noted as a pseudogene. This CDR3 region has 15 residues. The CDR3 DNA is TGTGCCAGCAGCCCGGACAGTTCTGCCCCTTCCCCCGTTTACTTC. This encodes CASSPDSSAPSPVYF.

V is TRBV2 and J is TRBJ2-1, with TRBD1 matching 9 bases. Losses at the gene ends were 10 bases for V and 3 bases for J; bases not matched to a gene: 4. Germline-derived CDR1 and CDR2 are SNHLY and FYNNEI. CDR3 length equals 13 residues. CDR3: CATQTGGYNEQFF. CDR3 in DNA: TGTGCCACCCAGACAGGGGGCTACAATGAGCAGTTCTTC.

The V gene is TRBV5-1, the J gene TRBJ1-2; no definite D call. V was shortened by 4 bases and J by 2 bases, with 9 bases between the two germline ends. Germline V gene data show CDR1 as SGHRS and CDR2 as YFSETQ. The CDR3 spans 13 residues. The CDR3 bases are TGCGCCAGCAGCGGAGACATGAACTATGGCTACACCTTC. This sequence encodes CASSGDMNYGYTF.

The chain combines TRBV28 with TRBJ1-6; a possible D gene is TRBD1 (6 bases). There are 14 residues in the CDR3. Trimming shortened V by 6 bases and J by 9 bases, and 15 bases separated the two germline ends. CDR1 is MDHEN, CDR2 SYDVKM, per germline. DNA for the CDR3: TGTGCCAGCAGAGCCGGACAGACACTTTCACCCCTCCACTTT. Translated, it gives CASRAGQTLSPLHF. Supplemented by reference TRBV28 and TRBJ1-6, the full variable domain reads DVKVTQSSRYLVKRTGEKVFLECVQDMDHENMFWYRQDPGLGLRLIYFSYDVKMKEKGDIPEGYSVSREKKERFSLILESASTNQTSMYLCASRAGQTLSPLHFGNGTRLTVT.

The V call is TRBV27, the J call TRBJ2-1; tentatively, D is TRBD1 or TRBD2 (6 bases each). Germline CDR1 is MNHEY and CDR2 is SMNVEV (reference sequence). V was trimmed by 6 bases and J by 9 bases, leaving 27 bases between them. The length of the CDR3 is 17 residues. The CDR3 DNA follows: TGTGCCAGCAGACCCCTGCCGGGGGCCGAACCCCTTGGTGAGCAGTTCTTC. Encoded protein: CASRPLPGAEPLGEQFF.

V is TRBV29-1 and J is TRBJ1-2, with 7 bases fitting TRBD1. In germline, CDR1 is SQVTM, CDR2 ANQGSEA. J lost 2 bases, V lost 3 bases, and 6 bases had no gene match. The CDR3 spans 14 residues. For the CDR3, the DNA is TGCAGCGTTGATCGACAGGGATCGAACTATGGCTACACCTTC. This gives the protein CSVDRQGSNYGYTF.

The rearrangement uses TRBV6-5 and TRBJ2-2; no clear D. CDR3 size: 12 residues. Germline assignment: CDR1 MNHEY and CDR2 SVGAGI. V was clipped by 7 bases and J by 6 bases, with 9 bases between them. The CDR3 nucleotides are TGTGCCAGCACTAATAAGGCCGGGGAGCTGTTTTTT. Translation gives CASTNKAGELFF.

This chain joins TRBV2 and TRBJ2-1; D remains unclear. This CDR3 comprises 18 residues. V was pared by 0 bases and J by 0 bases, with 15 bases between. Germline assignment: CDR1 SNHLY and CDR2 FYNNEI. For the CDR3, the DNA is TGTGCCAGCAGTGAAGCCCCTGGCCTAGTGCTCTCCTACAATGAGCAGTTCTTC. Translation: CASSEAPGLVLSYNEQFF.

The chain links TRBV11-2 to TRBJ2-2; no reliable D call. This CDR3 comprises 11 residues. Germline loops: CDR1 SGHAT, CDR2 FQNNGV. The ends were cut back, 8 bases at V and 6 bases at J, with 7 bases in the middle. The CDR3 here is CASRGPGELFF. As DNA, the CDR3 is TGTGCCAGCCGCGGTCCCGGGGAGCTGTTTTTT.

The J gene is TRBJ1-1, the V gene TRBV6-1; TRBD1 matches 7 bases. V lost 1 base and J lost 4; bases outside the gene matches: 12. CDR3 length: 17 amino acids. Germline CDR1 is MNHNS and CDR2 is SASEGT. CDR3 sequence (DNA): TGTGCCAGCAGTGAAGGGGACAGTATTAACTTGGGCACTGAAGCTTTCTTT. Protein: CASSEGDSINLGTEAFF.

This clone occurred once. The chain uses TRBV5-6 and TRBJ2-7; D may correspond to TRBD1 or TRBD2 (6 bases each). Germline-derived CDR1 and CDR2 are SGHDT and YYEEEE. Trimming stripped 4 bases from V and 0 bases from J, with 11 bases between. The CDR3 length is 14 residues. The DNA of the CDR3 is TGTGCCAGCAGCACGGGGGCCCACTCCTACGAGCAGTACTTC. Amino acid sequence: CASSTGAHSYEQYF.

This sequence joins TRBV6-5 and TRBJ2-7; D tentatively reads TRBD1 or TRBD2 (6 bases each). This CDR3 spans 16 amino acids. Trimming took off 3 bases at V and 3 bases at J, with 18 bases between the two ends. Germline CDR1 is MNHEY and CDR2 is SVGAGI. The CDR3 sequence: CASSYSGDTDIYEQYF. CDR3 nucleotide sequence: TGTGCCAGCAGTTATTCGGGGGACACTGATATCTACGAGCAGTACTTC.

The rearrangement links TRBV7-6 to TRBJ2-7; 11 bases match TRBD2. The CDR3 loop spans 14 amino acids. Germline values: CDR1 SGHVS, CDR2 FNYEAQ. V lost 6 bases, J lost 4 bases, and 5 bases stayed unmatched. The CDR3 DNA sequence: TGTGCCAGCAGTATAGCGGGAGGGAGTTACGAGCAGTACTTC. Translation gives CASSIAGGSYEQYF.

This chain joins TRBV29-1 and TRBJ2-7; 10 positions match TRBD2. Germline CDR1 is SQVTM and CDR2 is ANQGSEA. The CDR3 covers 13 residues. V dropped 6 bases and J dropped 3; count of bases not matched to a gene: 5. The CDR3 DNA reads as TGCAGCGTGAGCGGGAGGGTGAGCTACGAGCAGTACTTC. Translating gives CSVSGRVSYEQYF.

As for this clone: Other DNA sequences in this sample translate to the same CDR3. The chain uses TRBV27 and TRBJ2-7, with D possibly matching TRBD2 (6 bases). The CDR3 is made up of 12 amino acids. Trimming removed 3 bases from V and 6 bases from J, with 9 bases in between. The V gene's germline CDR1 is MNHEY and CDR2 SMNVEV (reference sequence). The CDR3, as DNA: TGTGCCAGCAGTTTTGGGGGAGGCGAGCAGTACTTC. Translating it yields CASSFGGGEQYF.

The chain employs TRBV6-1 and TRBJ1-5; D ambiguous. The germline CDR1 and CDR2 sequences are MNHNS and SASEGT. The CDR3 extends over 14 amino acids. V gave up 3 bases and J gave up 0 bases, with 6 bases separating them. CDR3 amino acids: CASSDIYSNQPQHF. The CDR3, as DNA: TGTGCCAGCAGTGACATTTATAGCAATCAGCCCCAGCATTTT.

CDR3 sequence: CASSLWTNEKLFF. The CDR3 DNA reads TGTGCCAGCAGTCTGTGGACTAATGAAAAACTGTTTTTT. This chain joins TRBV6-1 and TRBJ1-4; D unresolved. The CDR3 is 13 amino acids. CDR1 is MNHNS and CDR2 is SASEGT in the germline V gene. V dropped 5 bases and J dropped 2 bases, with 6 bases sitting between them.